What follows are 22 T cell receptor beta chains derived from one specimen sequenced in a study of cytomegalovirus exposure and HLA in healthy donors. PCR used 60 Vbeta primers and 13 Jbeta primers. Method: immunoSEQ multiplex PCR; TCRdb's copy keeps in-frame clones and lacks some. In the table there are fewer than 150,000 clones, about 77% of which are singletons. Sequenced sample: PBMCs. Every receptor here comes from a man in his forties or fifties in good health and CMV-seronegative.

This chain uses TRBV6-6 with TRBJ2-1; 9 bases map to TRBD2. Germline V gives CDR1 MNHNY, CDR2 SVGAGI (reference sequence). V trimming: 9 bases; J trimming: 6 bases; junction bases outside the gene matches: 9. The CDR3 extends over 14 amino acids. The CDR3 sequence: CASLTLAGPNEQFF. The CDR3 bases are TGTGCCAGTCTCACACTAGCGGGCCCCAATGAGCAGTTCTTC.

The chain is built from TRBV15 and TRBJ2-1; possible D gene TRBD2, 6 bases. The ends were cut back, 8 bases at V and 8 bases at J, with 19 bases in the middle. Germline-derived CDR1 and CDR2 are LNHNV and YYDKDF (reference sequence). The CDR3 contains 14 residues. As DNA, the CDR3 is TGTGCCACCTATCTAGCGAATAGTCCGGATGAGCAGTTCTTC. Amino acids: CATYLANSPDEQFF.

V and J are TRBV15 and TRBJ1-5; no clear D gene. Per the germline V gene, CDR1 is LNHNV and CDR2 is YYDKDF (reference sequence). The CDR3 is made up of 14 amino acids. Trimming pared 0 bases from V and 2 bases from J, leaving 5 bases between. The CDR3 DNA reads TGTGCCACCAGCAGAGACGGGGGCAATCAGCCCCAGCATTTT. Its protein is CATSRDGGNQPQHF.

DNA for the CDR3: TGTGCCAGCAGTCGAGATGCGGGCACCTCCTACGAGCAGTACTTC. Protein product: CASSRDAGTSYEQYF. This chain joins TRBV28 and TRBJ2-7; D possibly corresponds to TRBD2 (5 bases). Trimming pared 5 bases from V and 0 bases from J, leaving 14 bases between. Germline assignment: CDR1 MDHEN and CDR2 SYDVKM. The CDR3 runs to 15 residues.

This clone was counted a single time. The CDR3 DNA sequence: TGTGCCAGTATCCAGGACAGGGGGCCTGGAAACACCATATATTTT. As protein: CASIQDRGPGNTIYF. This chain links TRBV19 with TRBJ1-3, with 11 bases identical to TRBD1. This CDR3 contains 15 residues. The germline V gene encodes CDR1 LNHDA and CDR2 SQIVND (reference sequence). Trimming cost V 7 bases and J 2 bases; bases outside gene matches: 4.

The rearrangement joins TRBV29-1 to TRBJ2-3, with 8 positions matching TRBD2. Germline lookup yields CDR1 SQVTM and CDR2 ANQGSEA. V trimming: 1 base; J trimming: 2 bases; junction bases outside the gene matches: 5. The length of the CDR3 is 15 residues. The CDR3 DNA follows: TGCAGCGTTGAAGCTAGCGGGCTCCTCACAGATACGCAGTATTTT. Amino acid sequence: CSVEASGLLTDTQYF.

This chain links TRBV10-3 with TRBJ2-1; TRBD2 matches at 11 bases. The CDR3 runs 14 residues. The germline V gene has CDR1 ENHRY and CDR2 SYGVKD. V lost 6 bases and J lost 5; bases outside the gene matches: 3. The CDR3 spells CAIRPGLADNEQFF. In DNA, the CDR3 is TGTGCCATCAGACCGGGACTAGCGGACAATGAGCAGTTCTTC.

This rearrangement joins TRBV20-1 to TRBJ2-4; D unresolved. Germline values: CDR1 DFQATT, CDR2 SNEGSKA (reference sequence). The germline V and J ends were trimmed by 1 base and 9 bases, with 7 bases remaining between them. This CDR3 comprises 11 residues. The CDR3 DNA reads TGCAGTGCTAGAGTTGATAGCATTCAGTACTTC. As protein: CSARVDSIQYF.

The chain links TRBV15 to TRBJ1-4; D might be TRBD1 (5 bases). The germline gives CDR1 LNHNV, CDR2 YYDKDF (reference sequence). Between the trimmed V and J ends, which lost 0 bases and 8 bases, there was a span of 10 bases. The CDR3 extends over 14 amino acids. The CDR3 loop is CATSREQVREKLFF. DNA of the CDR3: TGTGCCACCAGCAGAGAACAGGTTAGGGAAAAACTGTTTTTT. The whole variable domain, remainder taken from reference TRBV15 and TRBJ1-4, is DAMVIQNPRYQVTQFGKPVTLSCSQTLNHNVMYWYQQKSSQAPKLLFHYYDKDFNNEADTPDNFQSRRPNTSFCFLDIRSPGLGDTAMYLCATSREQVREKLFFGSGTQLSVL.

The chain recombines TRBV9 with TRBJ2-3; 7 positions match TRBD1. This CDR3 is built from 14 residues. Germline lookup yields CDR1 SGDLS and CDR2 YYNGEE. The ends lost 3 bases at V and 5 bases at J; junction bases unmatched: 6. For the CDR3, the DNA is TGTGCCAGCAGCGCGACAGGGTTTGGAGATACGCAGTATTTT. Encoded protein: CASSATGFGDTQYF.

This chain joins TRBV28 and TRBJ2-3; TRBD1 aligns across 9 bases. Germline V lookup: CDR1 MDHEN, CDR2 SYDVKM. J gave up 6 bases and V 4 bases, and 5 bases lay outside the gene matches. The CDR3 is 14 residues long. Here the CDR3 reads CASSWDREDDTQYF. DNA of the CDR3: TGTGCCAGCAGTTGGGACAGGGAGGACGATACGCAGTATTTT.

This clone is a singleton in its sample. The rearrangement joins TRBV11-2 to TRBJ2-7; 14 bases are a match to TRBD2. CDR3 length: 16 residues. Germline lookup yields CDR1 SGHAT and CDR2 FQNNGV. Trimming took 5 bases from V and 7 from J; bases not matched to a gene: 10. The CDR3 here is CASSLGGTSGRGEQYF. The CDR3 DNA follows: TGTGCCAGCAGCCTAGGGGGGACTAGCGGGAGAGGGGAGCAGTACTTC.

The chain employs TRBV9 and TRBJ1-3, with D tentatively TRBD1 (5 bases). V shed 0 bases and J shed 0 bases, with 10 bases lying between them. Per the germline V gene, CDR1 is SGDLS and CDR2 is YYNGEE. CDR3 length equals 16 residues. This CDR3 reads CASSVATGYSGNTIYF. DNA for the CDR3: TGTGCCAGCAGCGTAGCTACAGGCTACTCTGGAAACACCATATATTTT.

This sequence joins TRBV29-1 and TRBJ1-3, with 8 bases fitting TRBD1. Germline CDR1 and CDR2: SQVTM and ANQGSEA. This CDR3 region has 14 residues. The V and J ends lost 2 bases and 6 bases, in that order; junction bases with no gene match: 6. The CDR3 here is CSVERQGAVNTIYF. The CDR3, as DNA: TGCAGCGTTGAAAGGCAGGGGGCTGTAAACACCATATATTTT.

This chain links TRBV7-6 with TRBJ2-3; 13 bases are shared with TRBD2. Germline V gives CDR1 SGHVS, CDR2 FNYEAQ. Trimming at V came to 1 base and at J to 9 bases, leaving 10 bases not matched to a gene. The CDR3 has 17 residues. This chain's CDR3 is CASSLVGGTSGAGTQYF. CDR3 coding DNA: TGTGCCAGCAGCTTAGTTGGAGGGACTAGCGGGGCAGGGACGCAGTATTTT.

The chain uses TRBV28 and TRBJ1-2; 9 bases match TRBD1. The CDR3 spans 15 residues. Germline CDR1 and CDR2: MDHEN and SYDVKM. The V gene end was trimmed by 10 bases and the J gene end by 4 bases; junction bases not matched to a gene: 13. The CDR3 sequence is CAITGTGSSGYGYTF. DNA of the CDR3: TGTGCCATTACCGGGACAGGGTCTAGTGGCTATGGCTACACCTTC.

The rearrangement links TRBV30 to TRBJ2-1; 10 bases line up with TRBD2. The CDR3 consists of 17 residues. V lost 3 bases, J lost 0 bases, and 8 bases stayed unmatched. Germline V gene data show CDR1 as GTSNPN and CDR2 as SVGIG (reference sequence). CDR3 nucleotides: TGTGCCTGGAGGAGGGGTAGCGGGAGGAACTCCTACAATGAGCAGTTCTTC. Translated, it gives CAWRRGSGRNSYNEQFF.

This sequence joins TRBV28 and TRBJ2-7, with D perhaps TRBD2 (5 bases). Germline V lookup: CDR1 MDHEN, CDR2 SYDVKM. Trimming removed 3 bases at V and 3 bases at J, with 12 bases between. CDR3 size: 14 residues. The CDR3 bases are TGTGCCAGCAGTTTTGTTGAGCGGATCTACGAGCAGTACTTC. Translating it yields CASSFVERIYEQYF.

The chain carries TRBV11-2 and TRBJ2-2; 7 bases align to TRBD1. Per germline, CDR1 SGHAT and CDR2 FQNNGV. Germline trimming cut 2 bases from V and 1 base from J; bases unmatched to any gene: 4. The CDR3 totals 16 residues. CDR3 protein: CASSLTGTENTGELFF. CDR3 DNA: TGTGCCAGCAGCTTAACCGGGACAGAGAACACCGGGGAGCTGTTTTTT.

The J gene is TRBJ2-3, the V gene TRBV5-1, with D possibly matching TRBD2 (5 bases). Germline-derived CDR1 and CDR2 are SGHRS and YFSETQ. This CDR3 region has 14 residues. V lost 5 bases, J lost 5 bases, and 15 bases lay in between. CDR3: CASRPGSEVDTQYF. DNA for the CDR3: TGCGCCAGCAGACCGGGGTCGGAGGTAGATACGCAGTATTTT.

Only one count was recorded for this clone. J is TRBJ1-2 and V is TRBV11-2; D gene ambiguous. Germline V CDR1 and CDR2: SGHAT, FQNNGV. The CDR3 is 12 amino acids. The V gene lost 0 bases and the J gene lost 8 bases, with 7 bases spanning the gap. CDR3 region: CASSLEGRGYTF. DNA of the CDR3: TGTGCCAGCAGCTTAGAAGGGAGGGGCTACACCTTC. Combining the CDR3 with reference TRBV11-2 and TRBJ1-2 gives the whole variable domain EAGVAQSPRYKIIEKRQSVAFWCNPISGHATLYWYQQILGQGPKLLIQFQNNGVVDDSQLPKDRFSAERLKGVDSTLKIQPAKLEDSAVYLCASSLEGRGYTFGSGTRLTVV.

The count of this clone is one. V gene TRBV2 combines with J gene TRBJ2-2; TRBD2 matches at 10 bases. The CDR3 consists of 16 residues. V was pared by 6 bases and J by 1 base, with 5 bases of the junction left unmatched. Per the germline V gene, CDR1 is SNHLY and CDR2 is FYNNEI. This CDR3 reads CASRPSGRGNTGELFF. The CDR3 nucleotides are TGTGCCAGCAGACCCAGCGGGAGGGGGAACACCGGGGAGCTGTTTTTT.